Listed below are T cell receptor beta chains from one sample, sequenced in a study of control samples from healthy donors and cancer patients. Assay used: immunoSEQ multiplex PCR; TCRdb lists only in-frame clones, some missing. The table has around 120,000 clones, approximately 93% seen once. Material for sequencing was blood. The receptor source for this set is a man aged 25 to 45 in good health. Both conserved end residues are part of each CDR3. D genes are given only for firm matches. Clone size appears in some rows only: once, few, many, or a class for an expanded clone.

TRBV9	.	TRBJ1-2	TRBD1	CASGTTSTGGYGYTF	TGTGCCAGCGGAACTACTTCGACAGGGGGCTATGGCTACACCTTC
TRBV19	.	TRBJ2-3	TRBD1	CASSMRQGTTDTQYF	TGTGCCAGTAGTATGAGACAGGGCACCACAGATACGCAGTATTTT
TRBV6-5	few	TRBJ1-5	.	CASIPTGSSQPQHF	TGTGCCAGCATACCTACAGGGTCGAGTCAGCCCCAGCATTTT
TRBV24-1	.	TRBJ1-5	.	CATSDPRVINQPQHF	TGTGCCACCAGTGACCCGAGGGTAATCAATCAGCCCCAGCATTTT
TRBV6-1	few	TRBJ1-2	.	CASSEAKGLNRVNYGYTF	TGTGCCAGCAGTGAGGCAAAGGGATTGAACAGGGTCAACTATGGCTACACCTTC
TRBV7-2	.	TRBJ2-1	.	CASSPNPGLLGEQFF	TGTGCCAGCAGCCCTAACCCGGGACTCCTCGGTGAGCAGTTCTTC
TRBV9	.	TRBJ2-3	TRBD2	CASSPRGVNTDTQYF	TGTGCCAGCAGCCCCCGGGGGGTAAACACAGATACGCAGTATTTT
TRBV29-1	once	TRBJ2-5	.	CGLSGGVGETQYF	TGCGGACTTTCCGGGGGAGTCGGAGAGACCCAGTACTTC
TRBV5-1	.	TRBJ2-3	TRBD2	CASSFRGVYTDTQYF	TGCGCCAGCAGCTTCCGGGGGGTCTACACAGATACGCAGTATTTT
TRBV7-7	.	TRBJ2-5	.	CATWTDKETQYF	TGTGCCACCTGGACTGATAAAGAGACCCAGTACTTC
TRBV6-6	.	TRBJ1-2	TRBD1	CASSYSSTGANGYTF	TGTGCCAGCAGTTACTCCTCGACAGGGGCGAATGGCTACACCTTC
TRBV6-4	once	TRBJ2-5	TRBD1	CASSPGTGGETQYF	TGTGCCAGCAGCCCCGGGACAGGGGGAGAGACCCAGTACTTC
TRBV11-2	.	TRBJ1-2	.	CASSLQLGSYTF	TGTGCCAGCAGCTTACAGTTAGGCAGCTACACCTTC
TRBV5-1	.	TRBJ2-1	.	CASSLELHRGYNEQFF	TGCGCCAGCAGCTTGGAGCTACACCGGGGCTACAATGAGCAGTTCTTC
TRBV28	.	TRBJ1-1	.	CASSSTRGGGTEAFF	TGTGCCAGCAGCTCGACCAGGGGAGGGGGGACTGAAGCTTTCTTT
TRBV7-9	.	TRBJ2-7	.	CASSPAPYEQYF	TGTGCCAGCAGTCCAGCCCCCTACGAGCAGTACTTC
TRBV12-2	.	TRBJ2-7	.	CASRPTGTGTYEQYF	TGTGCAAGTCGCCCGACGGGGACAGGGACCTACGAGCAGTACTTC
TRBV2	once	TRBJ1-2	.	CASRSTEYGYTF	TGTGCCAGCAGGAGTACTGAATATGGCTACACCTTC
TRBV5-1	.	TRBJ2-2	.	CASRVSLQNTGELFF	TGCGCCAGCAGGGTGAGCCTCCAGAACACCGGGGAGCTGTTTTTT
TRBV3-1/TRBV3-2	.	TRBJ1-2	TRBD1	CASSQDRGLGYTF	TGTGCCAGCAGCCAGGACAGGGGGCTCGGCTACACCTTC
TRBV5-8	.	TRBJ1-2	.	CASSLEGRWDIYGYTF	TGTGCCAGCAGCTTGGAGGGCCGCTGGGACATATATGGCTACACCTTC
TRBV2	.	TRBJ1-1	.	CASSEGGGTEAFF	TGTGCCAGCAGTGAAGGGGGAGGGACTGAAGCTTTCTTT
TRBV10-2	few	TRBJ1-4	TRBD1	CASSGQGARLEKLFF	TGCGCCAGCAGTGGACAGGGGGCTAGACTTGAAAAACTGTTTTTT
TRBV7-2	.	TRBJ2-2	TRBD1	CASSLAETGVGTGELFF	TGTGCCAGCAGCTTAGCCGAGACAGGGGTTGGCACCGGGGAGCTGTTTTTT
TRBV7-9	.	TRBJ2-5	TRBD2	CASSSLRAGGKETQYF	TGTGCCAGCAGCTCTTTAAGGGCGGGGGGAAAGGAGACCCAGTACTTC
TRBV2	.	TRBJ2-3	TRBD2	CASSESSSGGWDTQYF	TGTGCCAGCAGTGAATCGTCTAGCGGGGGTTGGGATACGCAGTATTTT
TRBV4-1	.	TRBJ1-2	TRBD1	CASSQADRNYGYTF	TGCGCCAGCAGCCAGGCGGACAGGAACTATGGCTACACCTTC
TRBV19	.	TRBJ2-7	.	CASSQMAGASYEQYF	TGTGCCAGTAGTCAAATGGCGGGGGCTAGCTACGAGCAGTACTTC
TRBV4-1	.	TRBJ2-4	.	CASSQDRSRVGNIQYF	TGCGCCAGCAGCCAAGATAGGAGCAGGGTTGGAAACATTCAGTACTTC
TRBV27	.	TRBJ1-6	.	CASSLVGSPLHF	TGTGCCAGCAGTTTAGTGGGATCACCCCTCCACTTT
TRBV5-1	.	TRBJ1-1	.	CASSLENTGEAFF	TGCGCCAGCAGCTTGGAAAATACAGGGGAAGCTTTCTTT
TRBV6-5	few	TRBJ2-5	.	CASYGEGTQYF	TGTGCCAGCTATGGGGAAGGGACCCAGTACTTC
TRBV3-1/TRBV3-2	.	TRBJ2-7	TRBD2	CASSPGGGHSYEQYF	TGTGCCAGCAGCCCCGGCGGGGGGCATTCCTACGAGCAGTACTTC
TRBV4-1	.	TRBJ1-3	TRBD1	CASSHGTGSSRSGNTIYF	TGCGCCAGCAGCCACGGGACAGGATCCAGCCGCTCTGGAAACACCATATATTTT
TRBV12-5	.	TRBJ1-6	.	CASGLRQDNSPLHF	TGTGCTAGTGGTTTGAGGCAGGACAATTCACCCCTCCACTTT
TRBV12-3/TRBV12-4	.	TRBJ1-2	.	CASSLSYGYTF	TGTGCCAGCAGCCTAAGCTATGGCTACACCTTC
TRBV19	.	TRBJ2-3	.	CASSIGAGLTDTQYF	TGTGCCAGTAGTATAGGGGCGGGGCTCACAGATACGCAGTATTTT
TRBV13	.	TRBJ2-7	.	CASSKDPAGEQYF	TGTGCCAGCAGCAAAGACCCTGCAGGCGAGCAGTACTTC
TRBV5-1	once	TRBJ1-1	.	CASSLEGWSTEAFF	TGCGCCAGCAGCTTGGAGGGTTGGTCCACTGAAGCTTTCTTT
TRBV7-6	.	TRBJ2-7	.	CASSLEVGQASYEQYF	TGTGCCAGCAGCTTAGAAGTCGGTCAGGCTTCCTACGAGCAGTACTTC
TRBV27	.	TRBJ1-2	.	CASSSWGGAGSYGYTF	TGTGCCAGCAGTTCGTGGGGGGGGGCTGGGAGCTATGGCTACACCTTC
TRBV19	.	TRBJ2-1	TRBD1	CASGGQKGRSYNEQFF	TGTGCCAGTGGGGGACAGAAGGGTCGCTCCTACAATGAGCAGTTCTTC
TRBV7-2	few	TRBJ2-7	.	CASSREKVYEQYF	TGTGCCAGCAGCCGGGAAAAGGTGTACGAGCAGTACTTC
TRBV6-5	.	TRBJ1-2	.	CASSYMAGEDGYTF	TGTGCCAGCAGTTACATGGCAGGGGAAGATGGCTACACCTTC
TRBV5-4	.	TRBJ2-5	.	CASSLSPGAVETQYF	TGTGCCAGCAGCTTGTCCCCAGGGGCGGTGGAGACCCAGTACTTC
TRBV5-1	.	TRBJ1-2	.	CASTLAGFNGYTF	TGCGCCAGCACCTTGGCAGGGTTTAATGGCTACACCTTC
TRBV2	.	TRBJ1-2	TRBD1	CASTQGAYGYTF	TGTGCCAGCACCCAGGGGGCATATGGCTACACCTTC
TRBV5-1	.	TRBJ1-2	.	CASSPRGRNYGYTF	TGCGCCAGCAGCCCCCGGGGGCGGAACTATGGCTACACCTTC
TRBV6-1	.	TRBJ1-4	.	CASSELRGYNEKLFF	TGTGCCAGCAGTGAGCTACGGGGTTATAATGAAAAACTGTTTTTT
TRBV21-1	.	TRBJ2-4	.	CASSTRRAINIQYF	TGTGCCAGCAGCACCCGGAGGGCCATTAACATTCAGTACTTC
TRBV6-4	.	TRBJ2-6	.	CASSDSGSSGANVLTF	TGTGCCAGCAGTGACTCTGGCAGCTCTGGGGCCAACGTCCTGACTTTC